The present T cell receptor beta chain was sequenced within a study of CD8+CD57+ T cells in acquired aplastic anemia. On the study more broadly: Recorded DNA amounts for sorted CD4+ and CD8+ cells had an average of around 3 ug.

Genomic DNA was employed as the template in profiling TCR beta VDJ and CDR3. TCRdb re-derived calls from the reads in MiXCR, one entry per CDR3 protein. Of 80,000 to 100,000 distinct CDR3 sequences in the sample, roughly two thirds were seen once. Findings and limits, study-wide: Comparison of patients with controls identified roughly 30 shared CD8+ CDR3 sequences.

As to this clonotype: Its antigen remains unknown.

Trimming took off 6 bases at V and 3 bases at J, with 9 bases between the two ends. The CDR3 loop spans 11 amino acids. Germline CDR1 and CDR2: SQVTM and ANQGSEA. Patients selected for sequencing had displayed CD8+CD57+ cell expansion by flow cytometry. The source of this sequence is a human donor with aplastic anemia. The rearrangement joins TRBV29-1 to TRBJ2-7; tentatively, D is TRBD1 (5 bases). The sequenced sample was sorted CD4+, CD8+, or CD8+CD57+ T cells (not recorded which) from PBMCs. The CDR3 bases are TGCAGCGTGGATACAGGCTACGAGCAGTACTTC. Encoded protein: CSVDTGYEQYF.